Listed below are T cell receptor beta chains from one sample, sequenced in a study of shared clonotypes between healthy human individuals. The assay was immunoSEQ multiplex PCR, and TCRdb's table has in-frame clones only and misses some. Of some 580,000 clones in the sample, 97% were seen once. Material: naive CD4+ T cells sorted from blood. These receptors were obtained from a woman in her twenties or thirties in good health. Each CDR3 is given with its conserved first and last residue. Fields, in order: V gene, J gene, D gene, clone size, CDR3 DNA, CDR3 protein. D genes are given only for firm matches. The size of a clone is reported for some rows only, either as once, few or many, or as a class for expanded clones.

TRBV28	TRBJ1-1	-	-	TGTGCCAGCAGGAGATCAGGGATAAACACTGAAGCTTTCTTT	CASRRSGINTEAFF
TRBV9	TRBJ1-2	-	-	TGTGCCAGCAGCGCCGGGGTTGGCTACACCTTC	CASSAGVGYTF
TRBV2	TRBJ1-5	-	-	TGTGCCAGCAATTCCATGCCAAATCAGCCCCAGCATTTT	CASNSMPNQPQHF
TRBV6-6	TRBJ1-4	-	-	TGTGCCAGCAGTTACTCGAGGCAGGTGGCTGAAAAACTGTTTTTT	CASSYSRQVAEKLFF
TRBV28	TRBJ2-1	TRBD2	-	TGTGCCAGCAGTAATCAAGCGGGAGGCTCCTACAATGAGCAGTTCTTC	CASSNQAGGSYNEQFF
TRBV5-8	TRBJ1-5	-	-	TGTGCCAGCCTCCGGGGCCCGGGGGATCAGCCCCAGCATTTT	CASLRGPGDQPQHF
TRBV7-9	TRBJ2-3	TRBD2	-	TGTGCCAGCAGCCAGCGGGAGTCTGACAATACGCAGTATTTT	CASSQRESDNTQYF
TRBV6-1	TRBJ2-7	-	once	TGTGCCAGCAGGGAAACGTTCAGCCTCTACGAGCAGTACTTC	CASRETFSLYEQYF
TRBV28	TRBJ2-1	TRBD2	-	TGTGCCAGCAGTTTTCGACTAGCGGGGCTCTACAATGAGCAGTTCTTC	CASSFRLAGLYNEQFF
TRBV6-6	TRBJ2-7	TRBD1	-	TGTGCCAGCACCAGACAGGGGAGCTCCTACGAGCAGTACTTC	CASTRQGSSYEQYF
TRBV15	TRBJ1-4	TRBD1	-	TGTGCCACCAGCAGAGATAAGAGACAGGGTTTAGGATTTGAAAAACTGTTTTTT	CATSRDKRQGLGFEKLFF
TRBV6-1	TRBJ1-1	-	-	TGTGCCAGCCGCGGGGGCGACACTGAAGCTTTCTTT	CASRGGDTEAFF
TRBV5-4	TRBJ2-1	TRBD2	-	TGTGCCAGCAGCCCCGCGGGGGGGAGCTACAATGAGCAGTTCTTC	CASSPAGGSYNEQFF
TRBV7-2	TRBJ2-7	-	-	TGTGCCAGCAGCTTAGTAGGCGAGCAGTACTTC	CASSLVGEQYF
TRBV29-1	TRBJ2-4	TRBD2	once	TGCAGCGTTGAAAGGGGAGCGGGAGGAGTGAACATTCAGTACTTC	CSVERGAGGVNIQYF
TRBV18	TRBJ2-1	-	-	TGTGCCAGCTCACCACCTACTGGGAGGGGGTCCTACAATGAGCAGTTCTTC	CASSPPTGRGSYNEQFF
TRBV7-8	TRBJ1-4	-	-	TGTGCCAGCAGCTTAGTTGCTCAGGCCAGTGAAAAACTGTTTTTT	CASSLVAQASEKLFF
TRBV19	TRBJ2-1	TRBD2	-	TGTGCCAGTAGTAAGTTAGCGGGAACGTTCAATGAGCAGTTCTTC	CASSKLAGTFNEQFF
TRBV29-1	TRBJ1-2	-	once	TGCAGCGTTGATGGGCCACTTAGTGGCTACACCTTC	CSVDGPLSGYTF
TRBV5-1	TRBJ2-5	TRBD1	-	TGCGCCAGCAGCGGACAGGGCTTCCAAGAGACCCAGTACTTC	CASSGQGFQETQYF
TRBV6-5	TRBJ2-1	TRBD2	once	TGTGCCAGCAGTTACGGTAGTAGCGGGAGATACAATGAGCAGTTCTTC	CASSYGSSGRYNEQFF
TRBV28	TRBJ1-1	TRBD1	-	TGTGCCAGCAGTTTAAATCCGGGACAGGCGAACACTGAAGCTTTCTTT	CASSLNPGQANTEAFF
TRBV7-6	TRBJ2-7	-	-	TGTGCCAGCAGCTCAACAGGGTCCCACGAGCAGTACTTC	CASSSTGSHEQYF
TRBV28	TRBJ2-6	TRBD1	-	TGTGCCAGCAGCTACAGGGGGACCGGGGCCAACGTCCTGACTTTC	CASSYRGTGANVLTF
TRBV7-9	TRBJ2-4	-	-	TGTGCCAGCAGCTTAGATGGTCGGGGACAGTACTTC	CASSLDGRGQYF
TRBV18	TRBJ2-7	TRBD1	-	TGTGCCAGCTCACCGGGCCAGGGGGACGAGCAGTACTTC	CASSPGQGDEQYF
TRBV5-1	TRBJ1-1	-	-	TGCGCCAGCAGCTCGGGGATGACTGAAGCTTTCTTT	CASSSGMTEAFF
TRBV19	TRBJ2-1	-	-	TGTGCCAGTAGTGCCCACCGATCCCCGCGCGGGGTCAATGAGCAGTTCTTC	CASSAHRSPRGVNEQFF